This entry lists 20 T cell receptor beta chains sequenced from one sample in a study of cytomegalovirus exposure and HLA in healthy donors. The PCR used 60 Vbeta and 13 Jbeta primers. The method was immunoSEQ multiplex PCR; TCRdb's version includes in-frame clones alone and lacks a portion of them. This table has 150,000 to 200,000 clones, around 76% appearing once. The sequenced material came from PBMCs. The receptors shown here come from a woman in her 30s in good health and CMV-seropositive.

The rearrangement links TRBV2 to TRBJ2-5; the match to TRBD2 covers 10 bases. The V and J ends lost 3 bases and 2 bases, in that order; junction bases with no gene match: 6. This CDR3 is 16 amino acids long. Germline-derived CDR1 and CDR2 are SNHLY and FYNNEI. CDR3 DNA sequence: TGTGCCAGCAGTGATAATAGCGGGGGGCATCAAGAGACCCAGTACTTC. It specifies CASSDNSGGHQETQYF.

The chain combines TRBV7-9 with TRBJ1-1; D is unclear. The germline CDR1 and CDR2 sequences are SEHNR and FQNEAQ (reference sequence). The CDR3 loop spans 13 amino acids. V gave up 4 bases and J gave up 7 bases, with 13 bases separating them. The CDR3 here is CASSSDPGFEAFF. The CDR3, as DNA: TGTGCCAGCAGCTCCGACCCGGGGTTTGAAGCTTTCTTT.

The chain recombines TRBV6-5 with TRBJ1-2; TRBD1 aligns across 9 bases. V lost 5 bases, J lost 5 bases, and 9 bases stayed unmatched. This CDR3 is built from 15 residues. Germline CDR1 and CDR2: MNHEY and SVGAGI. The CDR3 protein is CASSRTGTGYYGYTF. CDR3 coding DNA: TGTGCCAGCAGTAGGACCGGGACAGGGTATTATGGCTACACCTTC.

Only a few counts were recorded for this clone. The chain uses TRBV6-6 and TRBJ2-2, with D unresolved. The CDR3 sequence is 11 residues long. From germline, CDR1 is MNHNY and CDR2 SVGAGI (reference sequence). Trimming cost V 7 bases and J 8 bases, with 8 bases left between them. The CDR3, as DNA: TGTGCCAGCACCTGGGCGGGGGAGCTGTTTTTT. This encodes CASTWAGELFF.

This chain joins TRBV5-1 and TRBJ2-1; D possibly corresponds to TRBD1 (5 bases). CDR1 is SGHRS, CDR2 YFSETQ, per germline. Between the trimmed V and J ends, which lost 5 bases and 5 bases, there was a span of 14 bases. The CDR3 sequence is 14 residues long. The chain's CDR3 is CASSQGGRNNEQFF. The CDR3 DNA follows: TGCGCCAGCAGTCAGGGCGGACGGAACAATGAGCAGTTCTTC.

The V gene is TRBV28, the J gene TRBJ1-2; 9 positions agree with TRBD1. V lost 8 bases and J lost 6; bases outside the gene matches: 13. Looked up from germline, CDR1 is MDHEN and CDR2 is SYDVKM. The CDR3 runs to 15 residues. Here the CDR3 reads CASGTPGQGFNGYTF. CDR3 sequence (DNA): TGTGCCAGCGGAACACCGGGACAGGGATTTAATGGCTACACCTTC.

This clone was seen just once. The rearrangement uses TRBV7-9 and TRBJ2-7; D gene unclear. The ends were cut back, 4 bases at V and 4 bases at J, with 14 bases in the middle. The CDR3 is 14 amino acids. The germline V gene encodes CDR1 SEHNR and CDR2 FQNEAQ (reference sequence). For the CDR3, the DNA is TGTGCCAGCAGCTCCCCCCTAGAGTGGTACGAGCAGTACTTC. It yields the protein CASSSPLEWYEQYF.

This clone was recorded a few times. The V gene is TRBV7-2, the J gene TRBJ2-7, with 9 positions matching TRBD1. The CDR3 loop spans 14 amino acids. CDR1 SGHTA and CDR2 FQGNSA come from the germline V gene. Losses at the gene ends were 1 base for V and 9 bases for J; bases not matched to a gene: 7. As DNA, the CDR3 is TGTGCCAGCAGCTTAGTGGGGACAGGGTTCGGGCAGTACTTC. Translated, it gives CASSLVGTGFGQYF.

J is TRBJ1-3 and V is TRBV28, with 9 nucleotides matching TRBD1. CDR1 and CDR2 from the germline V gene are MDHEN and SYDVKM. The CDR3 covers 17 residues. V lost 1 base to trimming and J lost 3 bases; unmatched junction nucleotides: 7. DNA for the CDR3: TGTGCCAGCAGTTTATCCTTACAGGGGGCGTATGGAAACACCATATATTTT. As protein: CASSLSLQGAYGNTIYF.

In its sample, this clone was seen once. V gene TRBV5-5 combines with J gene TRBJ2-3; D might be TRBD2 (6 bases). V was shortened by 3 bases and J by 8 bases, with 22 bases between the two germline ends. CDR3 length: 16 residues. Germline V gene lookup returns CDR1 SGHKS and CDR2 YYEKEE (reference sequence). The DNA of the CDR3 is TGTGCCAGCAGCTACACTCCGGGAGTTCTGGTGGGTACGCAGTATTTT. It translates to CASSYTPGVLVGTQYF.

The chain carries TRBV5-1 and TRBJ1-3; 7 nucleotides match TRBD1. Per the germline V gene, CDR1 is SGHRS and CDR2 is YFSETQ. This CDR3 region has 15 residues. V lost 2 bases, J lost 8 bases, and 10 bases stayed unmatched. In DNA, the CDR3 is TGCGCCAGCAGCTTCCGCGCAGACAGGGAGGACACCATATATTTT. Translated, it gives CASSFRADREDTIYF.

The chain joins TRBV19 to TRBJ2-1; D call uncertain. In germline, CDR1 is LNHDA, CDR2 SQIVND (reference sequence). The length of the CDR3 is 14 residues. V dropped 1 base and J dropped 0 bases, with 4 bases sitting between them. The CDR3 DNA reads TGTGCCAGTAGTATAGGGAGCTCCTACAATGAGCAGTTCTTC. This codes for CASSIGSSYNEQFF.

The CDR3 region is CAWSVGGWNEQFF. As DNA, the CDR3 is TGTGCCTGGAGTGTGGGGGGTTGGAATGAGCAGTTCTTC. This chain uses TRBV30 with TRBJ2-1; the D gene is possibly TRBD2 (6 bases). V was trimmed by 0 bases and J by 7 bases, leaving 10 bases between them. Germline V gene data show CDR1 as GTSNPN and CDR2 as SVGIG (reference sequence). The CDR3 has 13 residues. The complete variable domain, with remaining parts taken from reference TRBV30 and TRBJ2-1, reads SQTIHQWPATLVQPVGSPLSLECTVEGTSNPNLYWYRQAAGRGLQLLFYSVGIGQISSEVPQNLSASRPQDRQFILSSKKLLLSDSGFYLCAWSVGGWNEQFFGPGTRLTVL.

This chain joins TRBV11-2 and TRBJ2-7; TRBD2 matches 8 bases. The CDR3 spans 15 residues. Per germline, CDR1 SGHAT and CDR2 FQNNGV. J gave up 0 bases and V 5 bases, and 6 bases lay outside the gene matches. The CDR3 region has the DNA TGTGCCAGCAGCATGACTAGCGCCGCCTCCTACGAGCAGTACTTC. This gives the protein CASSMTSAASYEQYF.

This clone was seen a single time. The chain couples TRBV19 to TRBJ1-1, with no clear D. Trimming took 7 bases from V and 0 from J, leaving 15 bases between them. Germline V lookup: CDR1 LNHDA, CDR2 SQIVND (reference sequence). This CDR3 spans 15 amino acids. CDR3 in amino acids: CASKEQRAMNTEAFF. The CDR3 DNA reads as TGTGCCAGTAAAGAACAGAGAGCTATGAACACTGAAGCTTTCTTT. Together with reference TRBV19 and TRBJ1-1, the CDR3 gives the full variable domain: DGGITQSPKYLFRKEGQNVTLSCEQNLNHDAMYWYRQDPGQGLRLIYYSQIVNDFQKGDIAEGYSVSREKKESFPLTVTSAQKNPTAFYLCASKEQRAMNTEAFFGQGTRLTVV.

The chain joins TRBV6-1 to TRBJ2-7, with TRBD2 matching over 9 bases. Germline V gene data show CDR1 as MNHNS and CDR2 as SASEGT. The trim removed 2 bases at V and 7 bases at J, leaving 9 bases unmatched. The length of the CDR3 is 15 residues. The CDR3: CASSEMAGGPKEQYF. The CDR3 region has the DNA TGTGCCAGCAGTGAAATGGCGGGGGGGCCAAAGGAGCAGTACTTC.

The CDR3 region is CASTPLTGAPNYGYTF. CDR3 sequence (DNA): TGTGCCAGCACGCCCTTGACAGGGGCCCCAAACTATGGCTACACCTTC. V is TRBV27 and J is TRBJ1-2, with 8 bases matching TRBD1. Germline V gene data show CDR1 as MNHEY and CDR2 as SMNVEV (reference sequence). The V segment lost 7 bases and the J segment 2 bases; nucleotides outside the gene matches: 12. The CDR3 extends over 16 amino acids.

This chain uses TRBV30 with TRBJ2-7; 9 positions match TRBD1. The CDR3 is 14 amino acids. Germline V gene lookup returns CDR1 GTSNPN and CDR2 SVGIG (reference sequence). V trimming: 1 base; J trimming: 3 bases; junction bases outside the gene matches: 4. The CDR3 is CAWSGDRAIYEQYF. The CDR3 region has the DNA TGTGCCTGGAGTGGGGACAGGGCCATCTACGAGCAGTACTTC.

The rearrangement joins TRBV6-5 to TRBJ1-3, with 7 bases matching TRBD1. The J segment lost 0 bases and the V segment lost 6 bases, leaving 2 bases of the junction unmatched. The CDR3 sequence is 14 residues long. CDR1 is MNHEY and CDR2 is SVGAGI in the germline V gene. CDR3 DNA: TGTGCCAGCAGGACAGGGAACTCTGGAAACACCATATATTTT. Translated: CASRTGNSGNTIYF.

The V gene is TRBV29-1, the J gene TRBJ2-1, with TRBD1 matching 7 bases. The junction had 20 bases not matched to a gene; V was cut back by 3 bases and J by 6 bases. The length of the CDR3 is 18 residues. Germline values: CDR1 SQVTM, CDR2 ANQGSEA. The CDR3 is CSVEGAIGKRGPSNEQFF. CDR3 nucleotides: TGCAGCGTTGAGGGGGCTATTGGGAAAAGGGGGCCTAGCAATGAGCAGTTCTTC.